A single sample is the source of the 2 T cell receptor beta chains below, sequenced in a study of regulatory T cells in long-lasting Graves disease. Time point specified: persistent/refractory GD, antithyroid drugs over 5 years with positive TRAb. From RNA extracted from PBMCs, the TCR library was made. Construction of TCR beta libraries relied on iRepertoire HTBI primers and on Arm-PCR targeting CDR3 regions. Using its own MiXCR run on the multiplex PCR reads, TCRdb lists one record per CDR3 protein. The table shows 450,000 or so distinct CDR3 sequences, with less than 25% occurring only once. Sequencing was performed on peripheral blood mononuclear cells (PBMCs), taken when the disease was refractory, from a patient treated with antithyroid drugs. These receptors were obtained from a female donor with Graves disease.

This clonotype was recorded at least ten times. The rearrangement joins TRBV28 to TRBJ2-7, with 8 bases fitting TRBD1. The junction had 12 bases not matched to a gene; V was cut back by 3 bases and J by 5 bases. The length of the CDR3 is 16 residues. The germline gives CDR1 MDHEN, CDR2 SYDVKM. CDR3 sequence reads: CASSFFLGQGAHEQYF. In nucleotides, the CDR3 is TGTGCCAGCAGTTTTTTCCTAGGACAGGGTGCCCACGAGCAGTACTTC. The full variable domain, with the rest looked up from reference TRBV28 and TRBJ2-7, is DVKVTQSSRYLVKRTGEKVFLECVQDMDHENMFWYRQDPGLGLRLIYFSYDVKMKEKGDIPEGYSVSREKKERFSLILESASTNQTSMYLCASSFFLGQGAHEQYFGPGTRLTVT.

This CDR3 reads CASSLGPQGGTNEKLFF. For the CDR3, the DNA is TGTGCCAGCAGCTTAGGCCCGCAGGGTGGCACTAATGAAAAACTGTTTTTT. The chain is built from TRBV7-9 and TRBJ1-4; D might be TRBD1 (5 bases). CDR1 is SEHNR, CDR2 FQNEAQ, per germline (reference sequence). The CDR3 sequence is 17 residues long. V lost 1 base, J lost 2 bases, and 14 bases lay in between.